This T cell receptor (beta chain) is from a study of beta chain features in type 1 diabetes. This clone was observed a few times. Sequencing targeted expressed TCRB transcripts, as all isolated RNA had been reverse transcribed. Repertoires were generated with immunoSEQ multiplex PCR, while TCRdb's copy carries only in-frame clones and drops some. This table holds over 150,000 clones, about 7.3% found once. Trimming pared 5 bases from V and 4 bases from J, leaving 18 bases between. Germline V gives CDR1 SEHNR, CDR2 FQNEAQ (reference sequence). The CDR3 is made up of 16 amino acids. The clonotype comes from a man aged 18 to 29 in good health. The sequencing sample was made of central memory CD4+ T cells from blood. This chain links TRBV7-9 with TRBJ2-1; D is possibly TRBD2 (6 bases). DNA for the CDR3: TGTGCCAGCAGCGGCCCGACTAGGCGGGCGTACAATGAGCAGTTCTTC. It encodes CASSGPTRRAYNEQFF.